The 11 T cell receptor beta chains presented below share a single source sample, sequenced in a study of Graves' ophthalmopathy and Graves' hyperthyroidism. For repertoire sequencing, the TCR beta CDR3 regions were amplified from RNA transcripts. Following a first-round RT-PCR that used HTBI primers, a second-round multiplex PCR was carried out. TCRdb fed the multiplex PCR reads into MiXCR, producing one record per CDR3 protein. The data contain roughly 51,000 distinct CDR3 sequences, about 50% of them seen just once; the ten biggest clones take up 20% to 25%. The sequenced sample consisted of peripheral blood. The receptors come from an adult man with Graves' ophthalmopathy.

A few counts support this clonotype. V and J are TRBV20-1 and TRBJ2-1; TRBD2 might be the D (6 bases). This CDR3 has 13 residues. Germline CDR1 DFQATT, CDR2 SNEGSKA (reference sequence). Trimming pared 6 bases from V and 8 bases from J, leaving 17 bases between. In nucleotides, the CDR3 is TGCAGTGCAGGGACTCAGCGGGCCCATGAGCAGTTCTTC. This sequence encodes CSAGTQRAHEQFF.

The chain recombines TRBV20-1 with TRBJ2-1, with D maybe TRBD2 (6 bases). V gave up 6 bases and J gave up 7 bases, with 16 bases separating them. Germline lookup yields CDR1 DFQATT and CDR2 SNEGSKA (reference sequence). The CDR3 is 13 amino acids. CDR3 amino acids: CSAGTRGPNEQFF. CDR3 nucleotides: TGCAGTGCAGGGACTCGTGGTCCTAATGAGCAGTTCTTC.

This clonotype was detected ten times or more. This chain joins TRBV9 and TRBJ2-1; 8 bases map to TRBD2. The CDR3 consists of 14 residues. Unmatched junction bases numbered 5, after V lost 4 bases and J lost 5 bases. In germline, CDR1 is SGDLS, CDR2 YYNGEE. CDR3 DNA: TGTGCCAGCAGCCTGGGGACTAGAGACAATGAGCAGTTCTTC. Translating it yields CASSLGTRDNEQFF.

This sequence joins TRBV7-9 and TRBJ2-1, with TRBD2 as a possible D gene (6 bases). In germline, CDR1 is SEHNR, CDR2 FQNEAQ (reference sequence). V lost 2 bases, J lost 4 bases, and 9 bases lay in between. The CDR3 runs to 14 residues. The CDR3 bases are TGTGCCAGCAGCTTAAGGGAGGATTACAATGAGCAGTTCTTC. As protein: CASSLREDYNEQFF. The full variable domain, rest sourced from reference TRBV7-9 and TRBJ2-1, is DTGVSQNPRHKITKRGQNVTFRCDPISEHNRLYWYRQTLGQGPEFLTYFQNEAQLEKSRLLSDRFSAERPKGSFSTLEIQRTEQGDSAMYLCASSLREDYNEQFFGPGTRLTVL.

The J gene is TRBJ1-2, the V gene TRBV20-1, with 10 bases aligning to TRBD1. The V gene's germline CDR1 is DFQATT and CDR2 SNEGSKA (reference sequence). This CDR3 region has 15 residues. Losses at the gene ends were 3 bases for V and 3 bases for J; bases not matched to a gene: 7. CDR3 loop: CSARGAGTGDYGYTF. The CDR3 coding sequence is TGCAGTGCTAGGGGAGCCGGGACAGGGGACTATGGCTACACCTTC.

With respect to this clonotype: The CDR3 does not close with the conserved phenylalanine or tryptophan, likely indicating a read error. No DNA is shown, since the ends of the CDR3 on it are uncertain; the CDR3 is the one TCRdb lists. The V call is TRBV19, the J call TRBJ2-6; no DNA check was done on the table's D call, TRBD1. Germline V CDR1 and CDR2: LNHDA, SQIVND (reference sequence). The CDR3 has 8 amino acids, counting both end residues. CDR3 sequence reads: CASSVTGV.

In its sample, this clonotype was seen a few times. This chain uses TRBV19 with TRBJ1-4; D not certain. V lost 8 bases, J lost 7 bases, and 20 bases lay in between. The CDR3 has 15 amino acids. The germline V gene has CDR1 LNHDA and CDR2 SQIVND (reference sequence). The CDR3 loop is CASAPREVRSEKLFF. Here the CDR3 DNA reads TGTGCCAGTGCGCCGAGGGAGGTTCGGAGTGAAAAACTGTTTTTT.

This sequence joins TRBV7-3 and TRBJ1-1; 8 positions agree with TRBD1. Germline V gene data show CDR1 as SGHTA and CDR2 as FQGTGA. The CDR3 totals 15 residues. Trimming removed 6 bases from V and 5 bases from J; junction bases left unmatched: 11. CDR3 loop: CASRDGQGSGTEAFF. In DNA, the CDR3 is TGTGCCAGCAGGGACGGACAGGGAAGTGGAACTGAAGCTTTCTTT.

In its sample, this clonotype was seen a few times. V and J are TRBV19 and TRBJ1-2; D is perhaps TRBD1 (5 bases). The V and J ends lost 6 bases and 6 bases respectively, with 11 bases between them. Germline values: CDR1 LNHDA, CDR2 SQIVND (reference sequence). The CDR3 consists of 12 residues. The CDR3: CASRGVSDGYTF. As DNA, the CDR3 is TGTGCCAGTAGGGGGGTATCTGATGGCTACACCTTC.

This clonotype was recorded at least ten times. The CDR3 protein is CASSAFLAGDGANVLTF. As DNA, the CDR3 is TGTGCCAGCAGCGCGTTTTTGGCGGGAGATGGGGCCAACGTCCTGACTTTC. The V gene is TRBV9, the J gene TRBJ2-6; TRBD2 agrees at 7 bases. The CDR3 runs 17 residues. Per germline, CDR1 SGDLS and CDR2 YYNGEE. Germline trimming cut 3 bases from V and 3 bases from J; bases unmatched to any gene: 9.

This chain connects TRBV16 to TRBJ1-3; no clear D. The CDR3 consists of 16 residues. The germline V and J ends were trimmed by 1 base and 3 bases, with 13 bases remaining between them. In germline, CDR1 is KGHSY, CDR2 FQNENV. CDR3 DNA sequence: TGTGCCAGCAGCCAATTGTCGACGGCAGTTGGAAACACCATATATTTT. This gives the protein CASSQLSTAVGNTIYF. Complete variable domain (other parts from reference TRBV16 and TRBJ1-3): GEEVAQTPKHLVRGEGQKAKLYCAPIKGHSYVFWYQQVLKNEFKFLISFQNENVFDETGMPKERFSAKCLPNSPCSLEIQATKLEDSAVYFCASSQLSTAVGNTIYFGEGSWLTVV.